This T cell receptor beta chain appears in the sequencing data of a study of T-cell memory formation after mild COVID-19. Ten or more counts support this clonotype. As yet, its antigen is unknown. An end of the junction does not agree with germline; a read error may underlie this. Study-wide points: Pre-infection memory contained some responding clones, which suggested that cross-reactive memory had joined.

Barcoded TCR alpha and TCR beta cDNA libraries with UMIs came from 5'RACE using constant-segment primers. TCRdb redid the calling of the 5' RACE reads with MiXCR, one entry per CDR3 protein. The sample lists 550,000 to 650,000 distinct CDR3 sequences; approximately 15% were seen once. Per germline, CDR1 SGHTA and CDR2 FQGNSA. CDR3 length: 13 amino acids. Sequenced material: PBMCs or a T cell subset sorted from them (not recorded which). The sequence was collected from an adult woman who had mild COVID-19 (a few samples of this study predate the infection). Cell type and time point are not known. The chain recombines TRBV7-2 with TRBJ2-1; D perhaps matches TRBD2 (5 bases). DNA for the CDR3: TGTGCTAGCAGCTTAGCGTCTTACAATGAGCAGTTCTTC. It translates to CASSLASYNEQFF.